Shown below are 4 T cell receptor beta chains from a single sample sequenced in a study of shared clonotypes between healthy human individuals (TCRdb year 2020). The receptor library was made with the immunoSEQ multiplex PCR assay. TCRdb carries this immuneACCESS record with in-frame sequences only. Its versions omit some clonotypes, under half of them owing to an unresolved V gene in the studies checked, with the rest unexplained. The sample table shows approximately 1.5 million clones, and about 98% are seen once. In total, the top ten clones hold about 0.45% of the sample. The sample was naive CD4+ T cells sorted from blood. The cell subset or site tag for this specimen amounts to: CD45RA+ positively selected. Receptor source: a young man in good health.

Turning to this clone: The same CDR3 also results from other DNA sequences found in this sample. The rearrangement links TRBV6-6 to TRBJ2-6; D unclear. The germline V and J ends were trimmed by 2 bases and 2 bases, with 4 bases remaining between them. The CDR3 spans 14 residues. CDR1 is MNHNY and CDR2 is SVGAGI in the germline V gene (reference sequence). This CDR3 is CASSYGTGANVLTF. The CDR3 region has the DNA TGTGCCAGCAGTTACGGTACTGGGGCCAACGTCCTGACTTTC.

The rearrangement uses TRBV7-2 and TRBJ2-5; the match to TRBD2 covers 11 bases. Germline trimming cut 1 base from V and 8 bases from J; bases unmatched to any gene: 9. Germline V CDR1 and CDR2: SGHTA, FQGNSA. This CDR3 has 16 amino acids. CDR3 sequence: CASSLDTSGGVFTQYF. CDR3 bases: TGTGCCAGCAGCTTAGATACTAGCGGGGGCGTCTTTACCCAGTACTTC.

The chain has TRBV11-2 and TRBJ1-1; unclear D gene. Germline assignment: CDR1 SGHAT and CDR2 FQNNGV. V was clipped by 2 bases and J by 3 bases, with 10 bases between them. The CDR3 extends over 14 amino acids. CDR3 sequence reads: CASSLLTWYTEAFF. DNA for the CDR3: TGTGCCAGCAGCTTACTTACGTGGTACACTGAAGCTTTCTTT.

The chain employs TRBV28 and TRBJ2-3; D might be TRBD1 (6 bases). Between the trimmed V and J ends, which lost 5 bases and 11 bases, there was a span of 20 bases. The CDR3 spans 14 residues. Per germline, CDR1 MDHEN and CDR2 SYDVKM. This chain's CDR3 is CASSQRDTLVWQYF. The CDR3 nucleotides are TGTGCCAGCAGTCAAAGGGACACCCTTGTTTGGCAGTATTTT.